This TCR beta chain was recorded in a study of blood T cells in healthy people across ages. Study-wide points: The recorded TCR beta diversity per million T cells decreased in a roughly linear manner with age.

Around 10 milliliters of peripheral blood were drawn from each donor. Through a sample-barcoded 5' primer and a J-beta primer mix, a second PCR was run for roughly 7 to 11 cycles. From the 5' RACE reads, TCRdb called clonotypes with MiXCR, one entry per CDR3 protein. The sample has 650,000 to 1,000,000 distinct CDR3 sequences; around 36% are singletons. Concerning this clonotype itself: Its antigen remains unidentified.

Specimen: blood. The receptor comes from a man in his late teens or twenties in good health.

CDR3 protein: CASRQALGNSPLHF. For the CDR3, the DNA is TGTGCCAGCAGACAGGCTCTAGGCAATTCACCCCTCCACTTT. The gene calls are TRBV6-4 and TRBJ1-6, with a weak D call TRBD1 (5 bases). Germline CDR1 reads MRHNA; CDR2 reads SNTAGT. V was pared by 6 bases and J by 7 bases, with 13 bases between. CDR3 size: 14 residues.